Below are 22 T cell receptor beta chains sequenced from a single sample in a study of blood T cell repertoires in COVID-19. Using immunoSEQ multiplex PCR, the repertoire was profiled, and TCRdb retains in-frame clones only, with some absent. The repertoire has 150,000 to 200,000 clones, around four fifths of them found once; the top ten carry 2.5% to 3%. The sequencing input was peripheral blood. The receptor source for this set is a man in his sixties or seventies with acute or convalescent COVID-19.

In its sample, this clone was seen a few times. The chain has TRBV11-2 and TRBJ2-7; D gene unclear. The CDR3 spans 10 residues. CDR1 SGHAT and CDR2 FQNNGV come from the germline V gene. Trimming stripped 4 bases from V and 4 bases from J, with 2 bases between. The CDR3 nucleotides read TGTGCCAGCAGCTCTTACGAGCAGTACTTC. It codes for CASSSYEQYF.

This clone was observed a few times. The CDR3 region has the DNA TGTGCCAGCAGCCGGGACAGTTTATATAATTCACCCCTCCACTTT. Translation gives CASSRDSLYNSPLHF. This chain connects TRBV28 to TRBJ1-6, with 7 bases identical to TRBD1. The CDR3 length is 15 residues. V was pared by 6 bases and J by 4 bases, with 6 bases of the junction left unmatched. Germline loops: CDR1 MDHEN, CDR2 SYDVKM.

The rearrangement links TRBV6-1 to TRBJ1-3; a weak D match, TRBD1 (5 bases). CDR1 and CDR2 from the germline V gene are MNHNS and SASEGT. The CDR3 is made up of 16 amino acids. With 4 bases removed from V and 9 bases from J, the gap between germline ends came to 22 bases. Here the CDR3 DNA reads TGTGCCAGCAGTGGCAATCCGGGACCGAAGGGAGGCACCATATATTTT. Protein product: CASSGNPGPKGGTIYF.

In this sample, this clone turned up a few times. The chain uses TRBV2 and TRBJ2-3; D perhaps matches TRBD1 (5 bases). This CDR3 region has 14 residues. Trimming removed 10 bases at V and 2 bases at J, with 16 bases between. Germline V lookup: CDR1 SNHLY, CDR2 FYNNEI. In DNA, the CDR3 is TGTGCCACCCCCATGGGGCAGCACACAGATACGCAGTATTTT. The encoded protein is CATPMGQHTDTQYF. Full variable domain (remainder filled in from reference TRBV2 and TRBJ2-3): EPEVTQTPSHQVTQMGQEVILRCVPISNHLYFYWYRQILGQKVEFLVSFYNNEISEKSEIFDDQFSVERPDGSNFTLKIRSTKLEDSAMYFCATPMGQHTDTQYFGPGTRLTVL.

This clone occurred a few times. The chain links TRBV5-4 to TRBJ2-6; D gene ambiguous. The CDR3 totals 13 residues. V gave up 7 bases and J gave up 4 bases, with 9 bases separating them. Germline V CDR1 and CDR2: SGHNT, YYREEE (reference sequence). CDR3 in amino acids: CASEVRGANVLTF. CDR3 DNA: TGTGCCAGCGAGGTGAGGGGGGCCAACGTCCTGACTTTC.

This chain joins TRBV7-3 and TRBJ2-2; 7 positions agree with TRBD2. The CDR3 has 14 amino acids. Germline V lookup: CDR1 SGHTA, CDR2 FQGTGA. Trimming took 6 bases from V and 5 from J; bases not matched to a gene: 6. CDR3 region: CASRRTRQTGELFF. The CDR3 DNA reads TGTGCCAGCAGGCGGACTAGACAGACCGGGGAGCTGTTTTTT.

The chain has TRBV6-6 and TRBJ1-3; unclear D gene. This CDR3 is 12 amino acids long. V lost 6 bases and J 3 bases, leaving 6 bases between the germline ends. The germline V gene has CDR1 MNHNY and CDR2 SVGAGI (reference sequence). CDR3 residues: CASSPFGNTIYF. CDR3 sequence (DNA): TGTGCCAGCAGCCCCTTTGGAAACACCATATATTTT.

The V call is TRBV24-1, the J call TRBJ2-1, with D possibly being TRBD1 (6 bases). Trimming removed 11 bases at V and 7 bases at J, with 26 bases between. This CDR3 is built from 16 residues. Germline assignment: CDR1 KGHDR and CDR2 SFDVKD. Here the CDR3 reads CAIATSGDSTLNEQFF. CDR3 bases: TGTGCCATCGCAACTTCAGGGGATAGTACATTGAATGAGCAGTTCTTC.

This clone was seen a few times. V usage is TRBV5-1 and J usage is TRBJ2-2; D is unclear. Germline loops: CDR1 SGHRS, CDR2 YFSETQ. CDR3 size: 14 residues. Trimming shortened V by 3 bases and J by 3 bases, and 9 bases separated the two germline ends. The CDR3 sequence: CASSSSQDTGELFF. The CDR3 DNA reads as TGCGCCAGCAGCTCGTCTCAGGACACCGGGGAGCTGTTTTTT. Using reference TRBV5-1 and TRBJ2-2 for the parts outside the CDR3, the full variable domain is KAGVTQTPRYLIKTRGQQVTLSCSPISGHRSVSWYQQTPGQGLQFLFEYFSETQRNKGNFPGRFSGRQFSNSRSEMNVSTLELGDSALYLCASSSSQDTGELFFGEGSRLTVL.

The V call is TRBV5-4, the J call TRBJ2-3; 16 nucleotides align to TRBD2. This CDR3 region has 18 residues. Trimming at V came to 4 bases and at J to 5 bases, leaving 10 bases not matched to a gene. Germline assignment: CDR1 SGHNT and CDR2 YYREEE (reference sequence). The CDR3 here is CASSQGLAGGPGRDTQYF. DNA for the CDR3: TGTGCCAGCAGCCAGGGACTAGCGGGGGGGCCGGGGAGAGATACGCAGTATTTT.

The gene calls are TRBV7-9 and TRBJ1-4; D gene ambiguous. Trimming stripped 2 bases from V and 8 bases from J, with 6 bases between. CDR3 length: 12 amino acids. The V gene's germline CDR1 is SEHNR and CDR2 FQNEAQ (reference sequence). CDR3 protein: CASSLQLEKLFF. The CDR3 bases are TGTGCCAGCAGCTTACAACTGGAAAAACTGTTTTTT.

This chain connects TRBV7-8 to TRBJ1-1, with TRBD1 as a possible D gene (5 bases). The germline V and J ends were trimmed by 3 bases and 1 base, with 9 bases remaining between them. The CDR3 has 14 residues. CDR1 is SGHVS, CDR2 FQNEAQ, per germline. CDR3 sequence reads: CASSFSTANTEAFF. The CDR3 DNA is TGTGCCAGCAGCTTTTCGACAGCGAACACTGAAGCTTTCTTT.

The chain is built from TRBV27 and TRBJ2-5; TRBD2 matches 10 bases. Germline CDR1 MNHEY, CDR2 SMNVEV (reference sequence). Unmatched junction bases numbered 6, after V lost 3 bases and J lost 5 bases. The CDR3 loop spans 15 amino acids. The CDR3 sequence: CASSLKRGGAETQYF. The CDR3, as DNA: TGTGCCAGCAGTTTGAAGCGGGGGGGAGCGGAGACCCAGTACTTC.

Ten or more counts support this clone. The V call is TRBV7-7, the J call TRBJ1-5; D unclear. Trimming removed 4 bases at V and 5 bases at J, with 12 bases between. Germline V CDR1 and CDR2: SSHAT, FNYEAQ (reference sequence). The CDR3 spans 14 residues. This chain's CDR3 is CASSSIEAHQPQHF. The CDR3 region has the DNA TGTGCCAGCAGCTCGATTGAAGCCCATCAGCCCCAGCATTTT.

CDR3 sequence (DNA): TGTGCCAGCTCACCGGGACAGATCGCAACTAATGAAAAACTGTTTTTT. This translates into CASSPGQIATNEKLFF. This chain joins TRBV18 and TRBJ1-4; 7 bases agree with TRBD1. V shed 3 bases and J 0 bases; nucleotides not matched to a gene: 4. CDR1 KGHSH and CDR2 LQKENI come from the germline V gene. This CDR3 has 16 amino acids.

The rearrangement links TRBV19 to TRBJ2-7; TRBD2 aligns across 11 bases. V dropped 1 base and J dropped 4; count of bases not matched to a gene: 18. Looked up from germline, CDR1 is LNHDA and CDR2 is SQIVND (reference sequence). CDR3 size: 20 residues. The CDR3 nucleotides read TGTGCCAGTAGTATAGCTGCGGGGTCGGTCGTAGCGGGAGGGGGATACGAGCAGTACTTC. This sequence encodes CASSIAAGSVVAGGGYEQYF.

This clone was detected only a few times. J is TRBJ1-4 and V is TRBV19, with 9 bases identical to TRBD1. The CDR3 runs 15 residues. V dropped 5 bases and J dropped 7; count of bases not matched to a gene: 8. Per germline, CDR1 LNHDA and CDR2 SQIVND (reference sequence). The CDR3 is CASSGGQGQGEKLFF. CDR3 nucleotide sequence: TGTGCCAGTAGTGGGGGACAGGGACAAGGTGAAAAACTGTTTTTT. Full variable domain (missing parts from reference TRBV19 and TRBJ1-4): DGGITQSPKYLFRKEGQNVTLSCEQNLNHDAMYWYRQDPGQGLRLIYYSQIVNDFQKGDIAEGYSVSREKKESFPLTVTSAQKNPTAFYLCASSGGQGQGEKLFFGSGTQLSVL.

The chain couples TRBV19 to TRBJ2-5, with 10 bases lining up with TRBD1. This CDR3 has 14 amino acids. Germline values: CDR1 LNHDA, CDR2 SQIVND (reference sequence). V gave up 5 bases and J gave up 4 bases; unmatched junction bases: 4. The CDR3 loop is CASSETGGVETQYF. CDR3 in DNA: TGTGCCAGTAGTGAGACAGGGGGCGTAGAGACCCAGTACTTC.

This rearrangement joins TRBV4-2 to TRBJ2-5; the match to TRBD2 covers 15 bases. Germline V CDR1 and CDR2: LGHNA, YNFKEQ. The CDR3 runs 18 residues. V lost 0 bases to trimming and J lost 1 base; unmatched junction nucleotides: 3. This CDR3 is CASSQDGTSGRFQETQYF. Written as DNA, the CDR3 is TGTGCCAGCAGCCAAGATGGGACTAGCGGGAGGTTCCAAGAGACCCAGTACTTC.

This clone has more than one count but fewer than ten. The J gene is TRBJ2-1, the V gene TRBV19; TRBD2 might be the D (6 bases). Trimming cost V 2 bases and J 5 bases, with 16 bases left between them. The CDR3 extends over 16 amino acids. CDR1 is LNHDA, CDR2 SQIVND, per germline (reference sequence). CDR3 amino acids: CASSISPLRGNNEQFF. In nucleotides, the CDR3 is TGTGCCAGTAGTATAAGCCCCCTGCGGGGTAACAATGAGCAGTTCTTC.

The CDR3 is CSASNGSSGNTIYF. CDR3 in DNA: TGCAGTGCTAGTAATGGGAGCTCTGGAAACACCATATATTTT. The J gene is TRBJ1-3, the V gene TRBV20-1; D is uncertain. Germline loops: CDR1 DFQATT, CDR2 SNEGSKA (reference sequence). V was shortened by 3 bases and J by 0 bases, with 9 bases between the two germline ends. This CDR3 contains 14 residues.

The chain uses TRBV11-2 and TRBJ2-7; TRBD1 matches 9 bases. J gave up 5 bases and V 1 base, and 6 bases lay outside the gene matches. The CDR3 sequence is 15 residues long. Looked up from germline, CDR1 is SGHAT and CDR2 is FQNNGV. The CDR3, as DNA: TGTGCCAGCAGCTTAGCCGGGACAGGGTTTCACGAGCAGTACTTC. It encodes CASSLAGTGFHEQYF.